These 26 T cell receptor beta chains originate from one sample sequenced in a study of cytomegalovirus exposure and HLA in healthy donors. Primers: 60 Vbeta forward and 13 Jbeta reverse. The method was immunoSEQ multiplex PCR; TCRdb's version includes in-frame clones alone and lacks a portion of them. This table has over 200,000 clones, 80% to 90% appearing once. Specimen: PBMCs. These receptors came from a woman aged 18-29 years in good health and CMV-seronegative.

The chain links TRBV5-4 to TRBJ1-4; a possible D gene is TRBD1 (5 bases). Germline loops: CDR1 SGHNT, CDR2 YYREEE (reference sequence). V shed 1 base and J shed 3 bases, with 10 bases lying between them. This CDR3 has 15 amino acids. CDR3 in DNA: TGTGCCAGCAGCTTGCAAGGGGTAGCTAATGAAAAACTGTTTTTT. This encodes CASSLQGVANEKLFF.

The chain employs TRBV10-3 and TRBJ2-7; D perhaps matches TRBD2 (6 bases). Germline V gives CDR1 ENHRY, CDR2 SYGVKD. The CDR3 sequence is 18 residues long. With 8 bases removed from V and 5 bases from J, the gap between germline ends came to 31 bases. CDR3 residues: CAISGGRASGGDRNEQYF. DNA of the CDR3: TGTGCCATCTCCGGGGGTAGGGCGTCGGGCGGGGATCGTAACGAGCAGTACTTC.

The chain employs TRBV28 and TRBJ2-2, with TRBD1 matching 9 bases. The CDR3 extends over 14 amino acids. V dropped 6 bases and J dropped 6; count of bases not matched to a gene: 5. Germline values: CDR1 MDHEN, CDR2 SYDVKM. The CDR3 coding sequence is TGTGCCAGCAGCCGGGACAGGGTGTCCGGGGAGCTGTTTTTT. Protein product: CASSRDRVSGELFF.

The genes are TRBV4-2 and TRBJ2-7, with a tentative D call TRBD2 (6 bases). Germline assignment: CDR1 LGHNA and CDR2 YNFKEQ. The CDR3 totals 12 residues. Deletions cut 4 bases from V and 5 bases from J, with 9 bases between. The CDR3 reads CASSPTGDEQYF. The CDR3 DNA reads TGTGCCAGCAGCCCTACGGGGGACGAGCAGTACTTC.

In DNA form, the CDR3 reads TGTGCCAGCAGCTTATTTATGGTGACAGTTCAAGAGACCCAGTACTTC. This sequence encodes CASSLFMVTVQETQYF. V usage is TRBV7-9 and J usage is TRBJ2-5; D possibly corresponds to TRBD1 (5 bases). CDR1 and CDR2 from the germline V gene are SEHNR and FQNEAQ (reference sequence). The CDR3 has 16 residues. With 2 bases removed from V and 2 bases from J, the gap between germline ends came to 15 bases.

V is TRBV4-1 and J is TRBJ1-2; TRBD1 matches at 9 bases. The CDR3 totals 15 residues. Germline CDR1 MGHRA, CDR2 YSYEKL. V lost 3 bases to trimming and J lost 6 bases; unmatched junction nucleotides: 8. CDR3 loop: CASSQSGTGRDGYTF. CDR3 nucleotide sequence: TGCGCCAGCAGCCAGTCCGGGACAGGGCGCGATGGCTACACCTTC.

In its sample, this clone was seen once. The chain couples TRBV19 to TRBJ1-1; tentatively, D is TRBD1 (6 bases). Trimming removed 5 bases at V and 0 bases at J, with 16 bases between. Germline V CDR1 and CDR2: LNHDA, SQIVND (reference sequence). The CDR3 consists of 16 residues. The CDR3 sequence is CASSSQSDSMNTEAFF. CDR3 DNA: TGTGCCAGTAGTTCGCAGTCGGACAGCATGAACACTGAAGCTTTCTTT.

The chain employs TRBV4-1 and TRBJ1-5; 10 nucleotides match TRBD1. This CDR3 is built from 16 residues. Looked up from germline, CDR1 is MGHRA and CDR2 is YSYEKL. V shed 3 bases and J 9 bases; nucleotides not matched to a gene: 11. The CDR3 spells CASSHPGQGLFWPQHF. As DNA, the CDR3 is TGCGCCAGCAGCCATCCGGGACAGGGGCTATTCTGGCCCCAGCATTTT.

The chain combines TRBV6-5 with TRBJ1-5; D gene ambiguous. The V end was cut by 9 bases, the J end by 6 bases, with 15 bases between. CDR3 length equals 13 residues. CDR1 is MNHEY and CDR2 is SVGAGI in the germline V gene. The DNA for the CDR3 is TGTGCCAGTAGCCCGGGGTCTACTCAGCCCCAGCATTTT. This sequence encodes CASSPGSTQPQHF.

The chain uses TRBV7-6 and TRBJ2-5; possible D gene TRBD2, 6 bases. Trimming left V 3 bases short and J 5 bases short, with 13 bases between. Germline CDR1 is SGHVS and CDR2 is FNYEAQ. There are 14 residues in the CDR3. CDR3 protein: CASSFYGGQETQYF. CDR3 in DNA: TGTGCCAGCAGCTTCTACGGGGGTCAGGAGACCCAGTACTTC.

The chain combines TRBV5-1 with TRBJ2-7; 10 positions agree with TRBD2. The J segment lost 7 bases and the V segment lost 1 base, leaving 11 bases of the junction unmatched. The CDR3 totals 16 residues. CDR1 and CDR2 (germline): SGHRS, YFSETQ. CDR3 loop: CASSLLQREGAGEQYF. The CDR3 DNA reads TGCGCCAGCAGCTTGCTTCAGCGGGAGGGTGCGGGGGAGCAGTACTTC.

The CDR3 DNA reads TGTGCCAGCAGCTTCCTTAGCGGGACCAGCACCGGGGAGCTGTTTTTT. It codes for CASSFLSGTSTGELFF. This chain uses TRBV7-3 with TRBJ2-2; 8 bases agree with TRBD2. Germline loops: CDR1 SGHTA, CDR2 FQGTGA. The CDR3 is made up of 16 amino acids. V was pared by 3 bases and J by 4 bases, with 7 bases of the junction left unmatched.

The chain carries TRBV6-5 and TRBJ2-7; 9 positions agree with TRBD1. The junction had 9 bases not matched to a gene; V was cut back by 6 bases and J by 3 bases. Germline lookup yields CDR1 MNHEY and CDR2 SVGAGI. The CDR3 spans 15 residues. The CDR3 DNA reads TGTGCCAGCAGGAACAGGGGGCTAAAAAGCTACGAGCAGTACTTC. It is translated as CASRNRGLKSYEQYF.

The chain recombines TRBV2 with TRBJ2-3, with 7 bases fitting TRBD2. The CDR3 is 13 amino acids. Trimming took 7 bases from V and 6 from J; bases not matched to a gene: 7. Germline CDR1 is SNHLY and CDR2 is FYNNEI. The CDR3 DNA sequence: TGTGCCAGCACGCGGGAGTCCCCCGATACGCAGTATTTT. Protein: CASTRESPDTQYF.

This chain connects TRBV19 to TRBJ2-7; TRBD2 matches at 8 bases. The V segment lost 4 bases and the J segment 0 bases; nucleotides outside the gene matches: 5. Germline values: CDR1 LNHDA, CDR2 SQIVND (reference sequence). The CDR3 consists of 15 residues. This CDR3 is CASSKLAASSYEQYF. The DNA of the CDR3 is TGTGCCAGTAGTAAACTAGCGGCCAGCTCCTACGAGCAGTACTTC.

This chain joins TRBV6-5 and TRBJ1-2, with no clear D. The CDR3 runs 15 residues. In germline, CDR1 is MNHEY, CDR2 SVGAGI. Trimming shortened V by 0 bases and J by 3 bases, and 11 bases separated the two germline ends. In DNA, the CDR3 is TGTGCCAGCAGTTACTCGAGCGGAATTTACTATGGCTACACCTTC. Amino acid sequence: CASSYSSGIYYGYTF.

V and J are TRBV2 and TRBJ2-7, with TRBD1 matching 8 bases. The CDR3 runs to 14 residues. Looked up from germline, CDR1 is SNHLY and CDR2 is FYNNEI. The J segment lost 1 base and the V segment lost 6 bases, leaving 5 bases of the junction unmatched. CDR3 sequence: CASSIDRGSYEQYF. For the CDR3, the DNA is TGTGCCAGCAGCATCGACAGGGGATCCTACGAGCAGTACTTC.

This sequence joins TRBV7-2 and TRBJ2-7, with 10 bases aligning to TRBD2. Germline CDR1 and CDR2: SGHTA and FQGNSA. This CDR3 has 15 amino acids. J lost 7 bases, V lost 1 base, and 7 bases had no gene match. CDR3 protein: CASSLVLAGELEQYF. The CDR3 coding sequence is TGTGCCAGCAGCTTAGTGCTAGCGGGAGAGTTAGAGCAGTACTTC.

J is TRBJ1-1 and V is TRBV29-1; 8 bases fit TRBD1. Germline V gives CDR1 SQVTM, CDR2 ANQGSEA. This CDR3 contains 12 residues. Unmatched junction bases numbered 2, after V lost 7 bases and J lost 1 base. CDR3 nucleotides: TGCAGCGACGACAGGGGGAACACTGAAGCTTTCTTT. Protein product: CSDDRGNTEAFF.

The chain employs TRBV27 and TRBJ2-7, with TRBD1 matching over 8 bases. The germline gives CDR1 MNHEY, CDR2 SMNVEV (reference sequence). The CDR3 has 15 residues. After removal of 3 bases from V and 4 bases from J, the junction contained 8 bases not matched to a gene. In DNA form, the CDR3 reads TGTGCCAGCAGTTTTTTGTACAGGGGGAGGTACGAGCAGTACTTC. Protein product: CASSFLYRGRYEQYF.

The chain recombines TRBV7-2 with TRBJ2-3; D might be TRBD2 (7 bases). V gave up 5 bases and J gave up 1 base, with 10 bases separating them. Per the germline V gene, CDR1 is SGHTA and CDR2 is FQGNSA. The CDR3 consists of 14 residues. CDR3 in amino acids: CASSRGGGTDTQYF. DNA for the CDR3: TGTGCCAGCAGCCGAGGGGGGGGCACAGATACGCAGTATTTT. The full variable domain, completed using reference TRBV7-2 and TRBJ2-3, is GAGVSQSPSNKVTEKGKDVELRCDPISGHTALYWYRQSLGQGLEFLIYFQGNSAPDKSGLPSDRFSAERTGGSVSTLTIQRTQQEDSAVYLCASSRGGGTDTQYFGPGTRLTVL.

The chain uses TRBV6-5 and TRBJ1-1, with D uncertain. Trimming pared 0 bases from V and 8 bases from J, leaving 10 bases between. CDR1 and CDR2 from the germline V gene are MNHEY and SVGAGI. The CDR3 totals 13 residues. CDR3 residues: CASSYSSGSEAFF. CDR3 bases: TGTGCCAGCAGTTACTCGTCAGGCAGCGAAGCTTTCTTT.

The chain combines TRBV10-3 with TRBJ2-7, with 8 bases lining up with TRBD1. This CDR3 contains 16 residues. Germline V gene data show CDR1 as ENHRY and CDR2 as SYGVKD. With V trimmed by 0 bases and J by 2 bases, 6 bases remained unmatched. The CDR3 bases are TGTGCCATCAGTGAGTCGTGGACAGGGCTTCCCTACGAGCAGTACTTC. Its protein product is CAISESWTGLPYEQYF.

The chain has TRBV5-6 and TRBJ2-7, with 12 nucleotides matching TRBD2. Germline loops: CDR1 SGHDT, CDR2 YYEEEE. This CDR3 region has 18 residues. V dropped 4 bases and J dropped 5; count of bases not matched to a gene: 16. The DNA of the CDR3 is TGTGCCAGCAGCGGACTTTGGGGGGCCGGGACTAGCGGGCACGAGCAGTACTTC. As protein: CASSGLWGAGTSGHEQYF.

The V and J genes are TRBV19 and TRBJ2-7; 7 positions match TRBD2. Trimming took 3 bases from V and 3 from J; bases not matched to a gene: 2. This CDR3 comprises 13 residues. The germline V gene encodes CDR1 LNHDA and CDR2 SQIVND (reference sequence). The CDR3 DNA is TGTGCCAGTAGTATTAAGCGGGACTACGAGCAGTACTTC. Translation gives CASSIKRDYEQYF. Based on the CDR3 plus reference TRBV19 and TRBJ2-7, the full variable domain is DGGITQSPKYLFRKEGQNVTLSCEQNLNHDAMYWYRQDPGQGLRLIYYSQIVNDFQKGDIAEGYSVSREKKESFPLTVTSAQKNPTAFYLCASSIKRDYEQYFGPGTRLTVT.

The V call is TRBV15, the J call TRBJ1-5; D gene uncertain. From germline, CDR1 is LNHNV and CDR2 YYDKDF (reference sequence). Trimming cost V 0 bases and J 0 bases, with 9 bases left between them. CDR3 length equals 16 residues. The CDR3 spells CATSRDRRGSNQPQHF. The CDR3, as DNA: TGTGCCACCAGCAGAGATCGGCGGGGTAGCAATCAGCCCCAGCATTTT. The full variable domain, in which reference TRBV15 and TRBJ1-5 provide the parts outside the CDR3, is DAMVIQNPRYQVTQFGKPVTLSCSQTLNHNVMYWYQQKSSQAPKLLFHYYDKDFNNEADTPDNFQSRRPNTSFCFLDIRSPGLGDTAMYLCATSRDRRGSNQPQHFGDGTRLSIL.